Listed below are T cell receptor beta chains from one sample, sequenced in a study of blood T cell repertoires in COVID-19. TCRdb's copy holds only in-frame clones and misses some; the assay was immunoSEQ multiplex PCR. Of more than 70,000 clones in the sample, 70% to 80% are singletons; the top ten hold approximately 24%. Sequencing was done on a sample of peripheral blood. These receptors came from a human donor in a cohort sampled during active COVID-19. CDR3s include the opening cysteine and the closing phenylalanine or tryptophan.

J: TRBJ2-1; length: 16; V: TRBV19; CDR3: CASSPGRGSDGDEQFF
J: TRBJ2-3; length: 14; V: TRBV9; CDR3: CASSSGQRTDTQYF
J: TRBJ1-2; length: 16; V: TRBV2; CDR3: CASRASRGAWKRGYTF
J: TRBJ1-2; length: 13; V: TRBV5-1; CDR3: CASSLDTVYGYTF
J: TRBJ1-1; length: 13; V: TRBV6-6; CDR3: CASSVQQGPEAFF
J: TRBJ1-6; length: 14; V: TRBV19; CDR3: CASSWKGADSPLHF
J: TRBJ2-3; length: 16; V: TRBV27; CDR3: CASSFSLAVHTDTQYF
J: TRBJ2-7; length: 15; V: TRBV5-4; CDR3: CASSLEIASGVEQYF
J: TRBJ1-1; length: 10; V: TRBV20-1; CDR3: CMGLRTEAFF
J: TRBJ2-1; length: 13; V: TRBV25-1; CDR3: CASRGTEKSEQFF
J: TRBJ1-1; length: 13; V: TRBV28; CDR3: CASRSPMNTEAFF
J: TRBJ1-4; length: 17; V: TRBV7-7; CDR3: CASSLGPGISTNEKLFF
J: TRBJ2-5; length: 14; V: TRBV7-7; CDR3: CASSYQGAQETQYF
J: TRBJ2-1; length: 15; V: TRBV11-2; CDR3: CASSPQGASYNEQFF
J: TRBJ1-1; length: 16; V: TRBV7-2; CDR3: CASSLNRGRLNTEAFF
J: TRBJ1-3; length: 15; V: TRBV25-1; CDR3: CASRARGSSGNTIYF
J: TRBJ1-6; length: 14; V: TRBV5-8; CDR3: CASSRKGLNSPLHF
J: TRBJ2-5; length: 14; V: TRBV6-1; CDR3: CASSERGKQETQYF
J: TRBJ2-2; length: 16; V: TRBV15; CDR3: CATSTGLAGGLGELFF
J: TRBJ1-2; length: 13; V: TRBV12-3/TRBV12-4; CDR3: CASSTTDNYGYTF
J: TRBJ1-3; length: 15; V: TRBV5-1; CDR3: CASSLGTVAGNTIYF
J: TRBJ1-1; length: 16; V: TRBV11-3; CDR3: CASSSGVAGLNTEAFF
J: TRBJ1-6; length: 14; V: TRBV3-1/TRBV3-2; CDR3: CASSQGQENSPLHF
J: TRBJ2-1; length: 16; V: TRBV7-3; CDR3: CASSPRAGTSLYEQFF
J: TRBJ1-1; length: 16; V: TRBV2; CDR3: CASRQPPTGFRTEAFF
J: TRBJ2-7; length: 14; V: TRBV28; CDR3: CASSTTGPVYEQYF
J: TRBJ2-3; length: 15; V: TRBV2; CDR3: CASSDLGLGGGTQYF
J: TRBJ2-7; length: 14; V: TRBV5-1; CDR3: CASSWRTGEGEQYF
J: TRBJ2-7; length: 14; V: TRBV6-6; CDR3: CASSYLGLAVEQYF
J: TRBJ1-1; length: 15; V: TRBV5-1; CDR3: CASSLAASSNTEAFF
J: TRBJ2-2; length: 14; V: TRBV18; CDR3: CASSGTTNTGELFF
J: TRBJ2-3; length: 13; V: TRBV29-1; CDR3: CSVDYSFTDTQYF
J: TRBJ2-4; length: 17; V: TRBV7-8; CDR3: CASSLLAGGWAKNIQYF
J: TRBJ2-7; length: 15; V: TRBV28; CDR3: CASSLGVAGGYEQYF
J: TRBJ2-2; length: 15; V: TRBV5-1; CDR3: CASSPDGRSTGELFF
J: TRBJ1-3; length: 15; V: TRBV27; CDR3: CASSPQGSAGNTIYF
J: TRBJ1-2; length: 12; V: TRBV18; CDR3: CASSPEWTYYTF
J: TRBJ2-7; length: 13; V: TRBV18; CDR3: CASSRDRVNEQYF
J: TRBJ2-5; length: 13; V: TRBV14; CDR3: CASSQELQETQYF
J: TRBJ1-6; length: 15; V: TRBV28; CDR3: CASSKPRGSDSPLHF
J: TRBJ2-1; length: 11; V: TRBV20-1; CDR3: CSALGGHEQFF
J: TRBJ1-4; length: 16; V: TRBV10-3; CDR3: CAISLGQPYRDEKLFF
J: TRBJ2-1; length: 14; V: TRBV5-5; CDR3: CASSLVGRGNEQFF
J: TRBJ1-2; length: 15; V: TRBV5-6; CDR3: CASSTPRGRLYGYTF
J: TRBJ2-7; length: 13; V: TRBV2; CDR3: CASRDRFYGEQYF
J: TRBJ2-2; length: 16; V: TRBV9; CDR3: CASSVATGGNTGELFF
J: TRBJ2-1; length: 17; V: TRBV19; CDR3: CASSTRGRREGGNEQFF
J: TRBJ1-6; length: 14; V: TRBV2; CDR3: CASTLGGGSSPLHF
J: TRBJ2-1; length: 16; V: TRBV7-3; CDR3: CASSLASASGYNEQFF
J: TRBJ1-1; length: 12; V: TRBV19; CDR3: CASILKTGDAFF
J: TRBJ1-6; length: 16; V: TRBV6-5; CDR3: CASSYSIAGDNSPLHF
J: TRBJ2-1; length: 16; V: TRBV7-9; CDR3: CASSFAGQGGVNEQFF